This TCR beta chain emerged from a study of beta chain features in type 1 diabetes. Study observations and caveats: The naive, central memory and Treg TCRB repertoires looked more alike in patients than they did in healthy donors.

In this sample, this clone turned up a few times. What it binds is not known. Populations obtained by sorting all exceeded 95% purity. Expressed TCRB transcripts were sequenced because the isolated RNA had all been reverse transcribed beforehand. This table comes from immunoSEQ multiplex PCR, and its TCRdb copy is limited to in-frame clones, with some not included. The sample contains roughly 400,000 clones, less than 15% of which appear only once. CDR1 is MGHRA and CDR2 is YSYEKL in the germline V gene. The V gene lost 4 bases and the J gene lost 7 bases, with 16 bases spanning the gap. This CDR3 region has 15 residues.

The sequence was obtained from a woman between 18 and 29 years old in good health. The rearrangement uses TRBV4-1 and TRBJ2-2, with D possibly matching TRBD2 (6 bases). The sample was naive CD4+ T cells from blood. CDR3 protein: CASSRLGLRDGELFF. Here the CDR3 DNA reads TGCGCCAGCAGCCGCCTGGGACTCCGCGACGGGGAGCTGTTTTTT.